This T cell receptor (beta chain) came from a study of blood T cell repertoires in COVID-19. The CDR3 length is 15 residues. Per the germline V gene, CDR1 is MGHRA and CDR2 is YSYEKL. J gave up 5 bases and V 1 base, and 7 bases lay outside the gene matches. The study recruited people aged roughly 18 to 100 years across around 24 US areas. Cohort assignment relied on participant-reported clinical history. Within the 2 weeks before study entry, each person in the exposed group met a COVID-19 case. Per the authors' pipeline: Reference gene primers were amplified, and this amplification served to estimate nucleated cell counts. Some clones are missing from TCRdb's copy, which holds only in-frame ones; the method was immunoSEQ multiplex PCR. V, J and clone size were drawn from that table, and D and trimming were deduced from the DNA. The sample consists of 300,000 to 400,000 clones, roughly 85% of them appearing once.

This chain joins TRBV4-1 and TRBJ2-5, with 7 bases aligning to TRBD1. The material sequenced was PBMCs or T cells enriched from blood (not recorded which). The TCR was taken from a woman in her thirties who had been exposed to COVID-19. CDR3 amino acids: CASSQVTGPGETQYF. The CDR3 nucleotides read TGCGCCAGCAGCCAAGTGACAGGGCCAGGGGAGACCCAGTACTTC.